This T cell receptor beta chain was recorded in a study of blood T cell repertoires in COVID-19. About the research overall: Sites in the United States, Italy and Spain provided acute and convalescent COVID-19 samples. T cells, B-cell-depleted T cells, or PBMCs supplied cDNA or gDNA.

Those enrolled in Seattle joined during active infection and were followed longitudinally afterward. V dropped 4 bases and J dropped 6 bases, with 13 bases sitting between them. The germline V gene has CDR1 MDHEN and CDR2 SYDVKM. This CDR3 contains 14 residues. Sequencing used immunoSEQ multiplex PCR; TCRdb keeps in-frame clones, though not all of them. The sample consists of fewer than 300,000 clones, around 82% of them appearing once. The J gene is TRBJ1-5, the V gene TRBV28; D possibly corresponds to TRBD1 (5 bases). The sequence derives from a human donor with COVID-19, enrolled during active disease. The donor label of this sample is uncertain. Specimen: peripheral blood. CDR3 sequence: CASSSTWGRQPQHF. In DNA, the CDR3 is TGTGCCAGCAGTTCGACTTGGGGCCGTCAGCCCCAGCATTTT.